The 6 T cell receptor beta chains in this list originate from one sample, sequenced in a study of shared clonotypes between healthy human individuals. Assay: immunoSEQ multiplex PCR; the TCRdb copy retains only in-frame clones and omits some. The sample lists 450,000 to 500,000 clones, around 80% occurring once. Material for sequencing was PBMCs. These receptors were collected from a woman aged 40 to 50 in good health. Some clones in this sample may be carry-over from other donors' samples.

This clone was seen only a few times. This CDR3 is also generated by other DNA sequences in the sample. The V gene is TRBV19, the J gene TRBJ2-3, with D uncertain. This CDR3 has 11 amino acids. Trimming removed 1 base from V and 5 bases from J, with 1 base in between. Germline loops: CDR1 LNHDA, CDR2 SQIVND (reference sequence). CDR3 DNA: TGTGCCAGTAGTATAGGAGATACGCAGTATTTT. Translating it yields CASSIGDTQYF.

The V and J genes are TRBV5-1 and TRBJ1-1, with 9 bases lining up with TRBD1. V was pared by 5 bases and J by 1 base, with 12 bases of the junction left unmatched. The germline V gene has CDR1 SGHRS and CDR2 YFSETQ. The CDR3 length is 17 residues. CDR3 residues: CASSPRTGVAGNTEAFF. The CDR3 region has the DNA TGCGCCAGCAGTCCTAGGACAGGGGTAGCAGGGAACACTGAAGCTTTCTTT.

The rearrangement links TRBV5-1 to TRBJ2-5, with a possible D match to TRBD1 (5 bases). Germline CDR1 is SGHRS and CDR2 is YFSETQ. V lost 4 bases and J lost 3, with 10 bases in between. The CDR3 totals 13 residues. CDR3 sequence (DNA): TGCGCCAGCAGCCCGCAGGGTGAAGAGACCCAGTACTTC. Its protein product is CASSPQGEETQYF.

CDR3 bases: TGTGCCAGCAGCACCGGACAGGGAAAGCAAGAGACCCAGTACTTC. This codes for CASSTGQGKQETQYF. The V gene is TRBV28, the J gene TRBJ2-5, with 8 nucleotides matching TRBD1. The CDR3 runs to 15 residues. Germline V gene data show CDR1 as MDHEN and CDR2 as SYDVKM. Trimming removed 6 bases from V and 2 bases from J; junction bases left unmatched: 8.

This chain joins TRBV19 and TRBJ2-1, with 9 bases identical to TRBD2. V shed 4 bases and J 7 bases; nucleotides not matched to a gene: 8. The germline V gene has CDR1 LNHDA and CDR2 SQIVND (reference sequence). This CDR3 is 15 amino acids long. CDR3 nucleotides: TGTGCCAGTAGTAGTTCAGCGGGAGGTCGTAATGAGCAGTTCTTC. It is translated as CASSSSAGGRNEQFF.

The V gene is TRBV19, the J gene TRBJ1-1; D is possibly TRBD1 (6 bases). The CDR3 consists of 14 residues. V lost 7 bases, J lost 4 bases, and 16 bases lay in between. CDR1 LNHDA and CDR2 SQIVND come from the germline V gene (reference sequence). CDR3 in amino acids: CASNKGGPFTEAFF. The CDR3 nucleotides read TGTGCCAGTAATAAAGGGGGTCCGTTCACTGAAGCTTTCTTT.